This T cell receptor beta chain was sequenced for a study of T cell repertoires in cytomegalovirus infection. Study details: Public TCR beta signatures marked donors with CMV infection and the matching HLA. Findings and caveats of the study: Identification of carriers of CMV plus the relevant HLA was achieved through cumulative public TCR beta family frequency.

Points on this clonotype: Antigen specificity is unknown.

Each CDR3 protein is one row after TCRdb ran MiXCR on the reads. The table includes some 700,000 distinct CDR3 sequences, under 40% detected once. The clonotype comes from a human donor in good health (CMV status not recorded). Some clones in this sample may be carry-over from other donors' samples. Sequencing was carried out using PBMCs.

The CDR3 loop is CASSLVRGFVGELFF. CDR3 in DNA: TGTGCCAGCAGCTTAGTTAGGGGGTTTGTCGGGGAGCTGTTTTTT. The chain couples TRBV11-2 to TRBJ2-2; D is possibly TRBD1 (6 bases). V was pared by 1 base and J by 7 bases, with 13 bases between. In germline, CDR1 is SGHAT, CDR2 FQNNGV. This CDR3 spans 15 amino acids.